The 29 T cell receptor beta chains listed next were all sequenced from one sample in a study of blood T cell repertoires in COVID-19. Profiled with immunoSEQ multiplex PCR; TCRdb holds only in-frame clones, not every one. Of a few hundred thousand clones in the sample, around nine tenths were seen once. The material sequenced was peripheral blood. These receptors originate from a woman between 70 and 85 years old with active or convalescent COVID-19.

DNA of the CDR3: TGTGCCAGCAGCTCCGGGACAGGGGGTGGGAGTGAAAAACTGTTTTTT. Translated: CASSSGTGGGSEKLFF. The chain joins TRBV7-9 to TRBJ1-4; 11 bases fit TRBD1. The V gene end was trimmed by 4 bases and the J gene end by 7 bases; junction bases not matched to a gene: 8. The CDR3 contains 16 residues. The germline gives CDR1 SEHNR, CDR2 FQNEAQ (reference sequence).

This chain links TRBV24-1 with TRBJ1-6; D is possibly TRBD1 (5 bases). The germline CDR1 and CDR2 sequences are KGHDR and SFDVKD. V dropped 5 bases and J dropped 10 bases, with 14 bases sitting between them. The CDR3 length is 14 residues. The CDR3 loop is CATSGGDEDSPLHF. CDR3 nucleotides: TGTGCCACCAGTGGGGGGGATGAGGACTCACCCCTCCACTTT.

In DNA form, the CDR3 reads TGCGCCAGCAGCCACGAACCGAGCTCCTACAATGAGCAGTTCTTC. Protein product: CASSHEPSSYNEQFF. The gene calls are TRBV4-3 and TRBJ2-1, with D unclear. The ends were cut back, 3 bases at V and 0 bases at J, with 9 bases in the middle. The CDR3 runs to 15 residues. CDR1 is LGHNA and CDR2 is YSLEER in the germline V gene.

The chain joins TRBV7-6 to TRBJ1-1; no clear D. Germline-derived CDR1 and CDR2 are SGHVS and FNYEAQ. This CDR3 region has 15 residues. V was cut by 3 bases and J by 5 bases, with 16 bases left in between. CDR3 bases: TGTGCCAGCAGCTTGGAGAGGGAGGGCCGGACTGAAGCTTTCTTT. It specifies CASSLEREGRTEAFF.

This clone was seen only once. The chain employs TRBV6-2 or TRBV6-3 and TRBJ2-3; perhaps TRBD2 as D (5 bases). This CDR3 has 12 amino acids. V shed 2 bases and J shed 5 bases, with 5 bases lying between them. Per the germline V gene, CDR1 is MNHEY and CDR2 is SVGEGT. The CDR3 loop reads CASSYAGDTQYF. In DNA, the CDR3 is TGTGCCAGCAGTTACGCGGGAGATACGCAGTATTTT.

The gene calls are TRBV24-1 and TRBJ1-5; no reliable D call. Germline assignment: CDR1 KGHDR and CDR2 SFDVKD. This CDR3 region has 12 residues. Trimming removed 2 bases at V and 7 bases at J, with 5 bases between. CDR3 DNA: TGTGCCACCAGTGATTGGGAGCAGCCCCAGCATTTT. This codes for CATSDWEQPQHF.

The J gene is TRBJ2-1, the V gene TRBV5-1, with 9 bases fitting TRBD1. Looked up from germline, CDR1 is SGHRS and CDR2 is YFSETQ. This CDR3 has 15 residues. J gave up 7 bases and V 2 bases, and 7 bases lay outside the gene matches. CDR3 DNA sequence: TGCGCCAGCAGCTTAGCGACAGGGGGACTTAATGAGCAGTTCTTC. This translates into CASSLATGGLNEQFF. Full variable domain (outside the CDR3, taken from reference TRBV5-1 and TRBJ2-1): KAGVTQTPRYLIKTRGQQVTLSCSPISGHRSVSWYQQTPGQGLQFLFEYFSETQRNKGNFPGRFSGRQFSNSRSEMNVSTLELGDSALYLCASSLATGGLNEQFFGPGTRLTVL.

The chain employs TRBV27 and TRBJ2-1; TRBD1 agrees at 8 bases. Germline trimming cut 5 bases from V and 4 bases from J; bases unmatched to any gene: 7. Germline lookup yields CDR1 MNHEY and CDR2 SMNVEV (reference sequence). The CDR3 has 15 amino acids. CDR3 amino acids: CASSTDRELYNEQFF. The CDR3 DNA follows: TGTGCCAGCAGTACGGACAGGGAACTTTACAATGAGCAGTTCTTC.

This clone was picked up one time. The V and J genes are TRBV7-9 and TRBJ1-1; D remains unclear. V shed 8 bases and J shed 1 base, with 8 bases lying between them. The CDR3 consists of 12 residues. Germline loops: CDR1 SEHNR, CDR2 FQNEAQ (reference sequence). The CDR3 DNA follows: TGTGCCAGCGAACAACCGAACACTGAAGCTTTCTTT. Translated: CASEQPNTEAFF.

The gene calls are TRBV25-1 and TRBJ1-4, with 7 bases lining up with TRBD1. This CDR3 contains 15 residues. Looked up from germline, CDR1 is MGHDK and CDR2 is SYGVNS. V lost 4 bases, J lost 3 bases, and 5 bases stayed unmatched. CDR3 in amino acids: CASSAAGTANEKLFF. CDR3 bases: TGTGCCAGCAGTGCCGCCGGGACAGCTAATGAAAAACTGTTTTTT.

This clone was found a few times. V usage is TRBV3-1 (or the pseudogene TRBV3-2) and J usage is TRBJ2-7; TRBD2 might be the D (7 bases). This CDR3 region has 14 residues. The V gene lost 4 bases and the J gene lost 3 bases, with 13 bases spanning the gap. Germline CDR1 is LGHDT and CDR2 is YNNKEL (reference sequence). The CDR3 coding sequence is TGTGCCAGCAGCCGGGAGGGGGGGGTCTACGAGCAGTACTTC. Protein sequence: CASSREGGVYEQYF.

The CDR3 here is CASSQYSNQPQHF. For the CDR3, the DNA is TGTGCCAGCAGCCAGTATAGCAATCAGCCCCAGCATTTT. The chain links TRBV5-6 to TRBJ1-5; D gene ambiguous. The CDR3 is made up of 13 amino acids. Trimming stripped 4 bases from V and 0 bases from J, with 5 bases between. Germline V gene lookup returns CDR1 SGHDT and CDR2 YYEEEE.

The gene calls are TRBV10-1 and TRBJ2-5; maybe TRBD1 (8 bases). Germline CDR1 reads WNHNN; CDR2 reads SYGVQD (reference sequence). The CDR3 contains 15 residues. V lost 0 bases to trimming and J lost 9 bases, with 17 bases between them. The CDR3 bases are TGCGCCAGCAGTGAGTCTGGACAGGGAGGGGAGGCCCAGTACTTC. The encoded protein is CASSESGQGGEAQYF.

CDR3 loop: CASSIRQQNTEAFF. Here the CDR3 DNA reads TGTGCCAGTAGTATAAGACAACAGAACACTGAAGCTTTCTTT. The V and J genes are TRBV19 and TRBJ1-1, with no clear D. Germline V CDR1 and CDR2: LNHDA, SQIVND (reference sequence). This CDR3 comprises 14 residues. Deletions cut 2 bases from V and 1 base from J, with 8 bases between.

The chain links TRBV5-6 to TRBJ2-1; no firm D call. The CDR3 is made up of 11 amino acids. V was clipped by 3 bases and J by 6 bases, with 4 bases between them. Germline assignment: CDR1 SGHDT and CDR2 YYEEEE. CDR3 in DNA: TGTGCCAGCAGCTCCATCAATGAGCAGTTCTTC. As protein: CASSSINEQFF.

The chain uses TRBV12-5 and TRBJ2-2; tentative D call: TRBD1 (5 bases). The CDR3 contains 15 residues. CDR1 and CDR2 from the germline V gene are LGHNT and FRNRAP. Between the trimmed V and J ends, which lost 3 bases and 3 bases, there was a span of 11 bases. The CDR3 loop reads CASGLGLGDTGELFF. In nucleotides, the CDR3 is TGTGCTAGTGGTTTAGGGTTAGGGGACACCGGGGAGCTGTTTTTT.

This chain joins TRBV6-6 and TRBJ1-1; no reliable D call. This CDR3 is 12 amino acids long. The germline V gene has CDR1 MNHNY and CDR2 SVGAGI (reference sequence). The germline V and J ends were trimmed by 8 bases and 0 bases, with 7 bases remaining between them. CDR3 sequence reads: CASSVLNTEAFF. The CDR3 nucleotides are TGTGCCAGCTCCGTTCTGAACACTGAAGCTTTCTTT.

The genes are TRBV7-2 and TRBJ1-2; no clear D. V lost 3 bases and J 7 bases, leaving 9 bases between the germline ends. Germline values: CDR1 SGHTA, CDR2 FQGNSA. This CDR3 is built from 12 residues. The chain's CDR3 is CASSFLVGGYTF. DNA for the CDR3: TGTGCCAGCAGCTTTCTAGTTGGTGGCTACACCTTC.

The chain employs TRBV24-1 and TRBJ1-3, with D perhaps TRBD1 (5 bases). The germline V gene encodes CDR1 KGHDR and CDR2 SFDVKD. The CDR3 is 16 residues long. The V end lost 2 bases, the J end lost 0 bases, and 10 bases lay between the germline ends. The CDR3 here is CATSDSAGYSGNTIYF. The CDR3 region has the DNA TGTGCCACCAGTGATTCGGCAGGGTACTCTGGAAACACCATATATTTT.

The V gene is TRBV19, the J gene TRBJ1-5, with D perhaps matching TRBD1 (6 bases). Looked up from germline, CDR1 is LNHDA and CDR2 is SQIVND (reference sequence). This CDR3 contains 14 residues. The V end lost 7 bases, the J end lost 0 bases, and 10 bases lay between the germline ends. The CDR3, as DNA: TGTGCCAGTAACACAGGGATTAGCAATCAGCCCCAGCATTTT. The encoded protein is CASNTGISNQPQHF.

The J gene is TRBJ1-1, the V gene TRBV5-1; 10 positions agree with TRBD1. This CDR3 is built from 14 residues. Germline CDR1 and CDR2: SGHRS and YFSETQ. V trimming: 0 bases; J trimming: 6 bases; junction bases outside the gene matches: 2. CDR3 sequence (DNA): TGCGCCAGCAGCTTGGTGACAGGGGGCTCTGAAGCTTTCTTT. Translating it yields CASSLVTGGSEAFF.

This clone came up once. J is TRBJ2-7 and V is TRBV10-3; perhaps TRBD1 as D (5 bases). The V and J ends lost 7 bases and 6 bases respectively, with 10 bases between them. The V gene's germline CDR1 is ENHRY and CDR2 SYGVKD. The CDR3 covers 11 residues. Written as DNA, the CDR3 is TGTGCCATCAATCAGGGTTCCGAGCAGTACTTC. Its protein is CAINQGSEQYF.

The CDR3 is CASSPRDSAMNTEAFF. The CDR3 DNA is TGTGCCAGCAGCCCCAGAGACAGCGCCATGAACACTGAAGCTTTCTTT. The rearrangement uses TRBV3-1 (or the pseudogene TRBV3-2) and TRBJ1-1; D might be TRBD1 (5 bases). There are 16 residues in the CDR3. The germline V gene encodes CDR1 LGHDT and CDR2 YNNKEL (reference sequence). Trimming removed 4 bases at V and 0 bases at J, with 15 bases between.

This chain uses TRBV5-1 with TRBJ2-1; D possibly corresponds to TRBD1 (5 bases). CDR1 and CDR2 from the germline V gene are SGHRS and YFSETQ. Trimming removed 2 bases at V and 5 bases at J, with 11 bases between. This CDR3 has 14 residues. This chain's CDR3 is CASSFLGADNEQFF. For the CDR3, the DNA is TGCGCCAGCAGCTTCCTAGGGGCCGACAATGAGCAGTTCTTC. Using reference TRBV5-1 and TRBJ2-1 for the parts outside the CDR3, the full variable domain is KAGVTQTPRYLIKTRGQQVTLSCSPISGHRSVSWYQQTPGQGLQFLFEYFSETQRNKGNFPGRFSGRQFSNSRSEMNVSTLELGDSALYLCASSFLGADNEQFFGPGTRLTVL.

V usage is TRBV19 and J usage is TRBJ1-2; D remains ambiguous. Germline CDR1 and CDR2: LNHDA and SQIVND (reference sequence). CDR3 length: 12 residues. Trimming removed 3 bases from V and 5 bases from J, with 7 bases in between. CDR3 sequence: CASSIREYGYTF. CDR3 bases: TGTGCCAGTAGTATCCGAGAATATGGCTACACCTTC.

The chain recombines TRBV18 with TRBJ1-2; 10 nucleotides agree with TRBD1. V shed 3 bases and J 7 bases; nucleotides not matched to a gene: 8. CDR1 KGHSH and CDR2 LQKENI come from the germline V gene. The CDR3 totals 15 residues. CDR3 coding DNA: TGTGCCAGCTCACCCGGGACAGGGGCGGCGGGTGGCTACACCTTC. As protein: CASSPGTGAAGGYTF.

The chain recombines TRBV5-6 with TRBJ1-1, with a possible D match to TRBD1 (5 bases). The V gene lost 3 bases and the J gene lost 7 bases, with 16 bases spanning the gap. The CDR3 has 14 residues. Per germline, CDR1 SGHDT and CDR2 YYEEEE. In DNA form, the CDR3 reads TGTGCCAGCAGCTCTCAGGGAGGTCTTCTTGAAGCTTTCTTT. Its protein product is CASSSQGGLLEAFF.

The CDR3 sequence is CASSHRRLNSGANVLTF. CDR3 DNA sequence: TGTGCCAGTAGCCACCGGAGGCTTAACTCTGGGGCCAACGTCCTGACTTTC. The J gene is TRBJ2-6, the V gene TRBV19, with D perhaps TRBD2 (5 bases). Germline V gene data show CDR1 as LNHDA and CDR2 as SQIVND (reference sequence). V gave up 6 bases and J gave up 0 bases, with 15 bases separating them. CDR3 length: 17 residues.

This clone was picked up one time. The rearrangement joins TRBV3-1 (or the pseudogene TRBV3-2) to TRBJ2-7, with 9 bases that match TRBD2. The CDR3 covers 15 residues. Germline V gives CDR1 LGHDT, CDR2 YNNKEL (reference sequence). V dropped 1 base and J dropped 0; count of bases not matched to a gene: 1. CDR3 sequence reads: CASSQGLADSYEQYF. The CDR3 DNA sequence: TGTGCCAGCAGCCAAGGACTAGCGGACTCCTACGAGCAGTACTTC.